What follows are 4 T cell receptor beta chains derived from one specimen sequenced in a study of cytomegalovirus exposure and HLA in healthy donors. The PCR employed 60 Vbeta primers together with 13 Jbeta primers. Repertoires were generated with immunoSEQ multiplex PCR, while TCRdb's copy carries only in-frame clones and drops some. The table lists roughly 100,000 clones, about a tenth of them singletons, with around 5.9% in the top ten. The sequenced material came from PBMCs. These receptor sequences come from a man aged 35-49 years in good health and CMV-seropositive.

This clone was counted between two and nine times. The chain couples TRBV6-1 to TRBJ2-7; 8 nucleotides align to TRBD2. This CDR3 has 14 amino acids. Trimming took 7 bases from V and 4 from J; bases not matched to a gene: 9. CDR1 and CDR2 (germline): MNHNS, SASEGT. CDR3 residues: CASTPLAEFYEQYF. In nucleotides, the CDR3 is TGTGCCAGCACCCCACTAGCGGAATTTTACGAGCAGTACTTC.

This clone was counted between two and nine times. This chain connects TRBV4-1 to TRBJ2-7; D may be TRBD2 (6 bases). Trimming cost V 2 bases and J 1 base, with 18 bases left between them. CDR3 length: 17 residues. Per germline, CDR1 MGHRA and CDR2 YSYEKL. The CDR3 here is CASSQTPGLILSYEQYF. CDR3 DNA: TGCGCCAGCAGCCAAACCCCGGGACTTATACTTTCCTACGAGCAGTACTTC.

This chain joins TRBV12-5 and TRBJ2-7; 11 nucleotides line up with TRBD2. CDR1 is LGHNT and CDR2 is FRNRAP in the germline V gene. The CDR3 totals 16 residues. Trimming took 4 bases from V and 3 from J; bases not matched to a gene: 8. The CDR3 nucleotides are TGTGCTAGTGGTTCCCGTAATAGCGGGAGGGTCTACGAGCAGTACTTC. This gives the protein CASGSRNSGRVYEQYF.

There are a few counts of this clone. The CDR3 loop reads CASSFRDNQETQYF. In DNA, the CDR3 is TGTGCCAGCAGCTTCCGGGACAATCAAGAGACCCAGTACTTC. The rearrangement links TRBV6-5 to TRBJ2-5, with D perhaps matching TRBD1 (6 bases). CDR1 is MNHEY, CDR2 SVGAGI, per germline. CDR3 length: 14 residues. Trimming removed 6 bases at V and 2 bases at J, with 13 bases between.